Sequencing of this TCR beta chain was carried out in a study of vaccination and CD4 T cells after COVID-19. Study-wide context: The cells were exposed to overlapping spike peptides originating from SARS-CoV-2, HCoV-NL63, HCoV-OC43 and HCoV-229E for stimulation.

Stated treatment: approximately nine-day PBMC culture with coronavirus spike peptide pools or control peptides (ViraFEST assay). Sequencing of the DNA from cultured CD4+ T cells was carried out with the Oncomine TCR Beta short-read assay. MiXCR, run by TCRdb on the PCR reads, gives a single entry per CDR3 protein. The table records about 20,000 distinct CDR3 sequences, over 50% of them present only once. Worth noting for this clonotype: Antigen: not known.

The length of the CDR3 is 13 residues. V gave up 10 bases and J gave up 4 bases, with 16 bases separating them. The germline CDR1 and CDR2 sequences are MDHEN and SYDVKM. Sequenced sample: CD4+ T cells from blood, cultured in vitro. The sequence was obtained from a human donor who had recovered from COVID-19. The chain recombines TRBV28 with TRBJ1-2; the D gene is possibly TRBD1 (6 bases). CDR3 residues: CAIRGGGGYGYTF. DNA of the CDR3: TGTGCCATAAGGGGAGGGGGAGGCTATGGCTACACCTTC.